What follows are 26 T cell receptor beta chains derived from one specimen sequenced in a study of blood T cell repertoires in COVID-19. Profiled with immunoSEQ multiplex PCR; TCRdb holds only in-frame clones, not every one. The table includes some 300,000 clones, 88% detected once. Material for sequencing was PBMCs or T cells enriched from blood (not recorded which). These receptor sequences come from a woman aged 60-75 years in a cohort exposed to, infected with or recovered from COVID-19 (not recorded which).

This clone was detected only once. This chain links TRBV6-2 or TRBV6-3 with TRBJ1-5, with TRBD1 identical over 8 bases. The V gene's germline CDR1 is MNHEY and CDR2 SVGEGT. CDR3 length: 17 residues. The trim removed 1 base at V and 1 base at J, leaving 6 bases unmatched. The CDR3 coding sequence is TGTGCCAGCAGTTACTACAGGGGGGATGGAAGCAATCAGCCCCAGCATTTT. Its translation is CASSYYRGDGSNQPQHF.

This clone showed up just once. The V and J genes are TRBV20-1 and TRBJ2-1; D might be TRBD1 or TRBD2, each matching 7 bases. Germline V gene data show CDR1 as DFQATT and CDR2 as SNEGSKA (reference sequence). This CDR3 is built from 14 residues. V lost 3 bases to trimming and J lost 7 bases, with 16 bases between them. The DNA for the CDR3 is TGCAGTGCTAGTGGGAGGGGGCTAAGGAATGAGCAGTTCTTC. It is translated as CSASGRGLRNEQFF.

The chain uses TRBV11-2 and TRBJ1-5; 8 nucleotides agree with TRBD1. Trimming cost V 4 bases and J 7 bases; bases outside gene matches: 9. The length of the CDR3 is 15 residues. Germline CDR1 is SGHAT and CDR2 is FQNNGV. CDR3 protein: CASSSTGQGRQPQHF. The CDR3 nucleotides are TGTGCCAGCAGCTCGACAGGACAGGGACGACAGCCCCAGCATTTT.

The table lists this clone with a count of one. The chain uses TRBV28 and TRBJ2-1, with TRBD2 matching 15 bases. The germline V gene has CDR1 MDHEN and CDR2 SYDVKM. V trimming: 7 bases; J trimming: 7 bases; junction bases outside the gene matches: 5. The CDR3 consists of 15 residues. The CDR3 bases are TGTGCCAGCACCCTGGGACTAGCGGGAGGTAATGAGCAGTTCTTC. Residues: CASTLGLAGGNEQFF.

The chain is built from TRBV9 and TRBJ1-2, with 8 bases that match TRBD1. CDR3 length equals 15 residues. After removal of 4 bases from V and 3 bases from J, the junction contained 8 bases not matched to a gene. Germline V gene sequence: CDR1 SGDLS, CDR2 YYNGEE. CDR3 amino acids: CASSPRQGRDYGYTF. The CDR3 DNA reads TGTGCCAGCAGCCCCAGACAGGGGAGGGACTATGGCTACACCTTC.

The chain recombines TRBV21-1 with TRBJ1-2. TRBV21-1 represents a pseudogene. The CDR3 covers 20 residues. The CDR3 coding sequence is TGTGCCAGCAGCCGCAGTGTCGGGGGGACGGAGGGGAAATCTAACTATGGCTACACCTTC. This encodes CASSRSVGGTEGKSNYGYTF.

Here the CDR3 reads CASSVLAGDEQYF. CDR3 nucleotide sequence: TGCGCCAGCAGTGTACTAGCGGGAGACGAGCAGTACTTC. V gene TRBV10-2 combines with J gene TRBJ2-7; 11 bases map to TRBD2. There are 13 residues in the CDR3. Trimming cost V 4 bases and J 5 bases; bases outside gene matches: 1. CDR1 is WSHSY, CDR2 SAAADI, per germline.

The gene calls are TRBV18 and TRBJ2-7, with TRBD2 identical over 10 bases. CDR3 length: 15 residues. Germline-derived CDR1 and CDR2 are KGHSH and LQKENI. V lost 3 bases to trimming and J lost 5 bases; unmatched junction nucleotides: 7. CDR3 bases: TGTGCCAGCTCACCTCGGAGCGGGAGGGCGAACGAGCAGTACTTC. Translation gives CASSPRSGRANEQYF.

The CDR3: CAWSVANQYEQYF. CDR3 nucleotides: TGTGCCTGGAGTGTAGCAAACCAATACGAGCAGTACTTC. J is TRBJ2-7 and V is TRBV30; D is uncertain. V was pared by 0 bases and J by 4 bases, with 10 bases between. CDR1 is GTSNPN, CDR2 SVGIG, per germline (reference sequence). This CDR3 has 13 amino acids. The variable domain in full, with the rest retrieved from reference TRBV30 and TRBJ2-7, is SQTIHQWPATLVQPVGSPLSLECTVEGTSNPNLYWYRQAAGRGLQLLFYSVGIGQISSEVPQNLSASRPQDRQFILSSKKLLLSDSGFYLCAWSVANQYEQYFGPGTRLTVT.

The chain links TRBV2 to TRBJ1-1; D unresolved. Trimming cost V 1 base and J 4 bases, with 10 bases left between them. The CDR3 is 14 amino acids. The germline gives CDR1 SNHLY, CDR2 FYNNEI. This CDR3 is CASSEEGGSTEAFF. The CDR3 coding sequence is TGTGCCAGCAGTGAAGAGGGAGGGAGCACTGAAGCTTTCTTT. Full variable domain (remainder filled in from reference TRBV2 and TRBJ1-1): EPEVTQTPSHQVTQMGQEVILRCVPISNHLYFYWYRQILGQKVEFLVSFYNNEISEKSEIFDDQFSVERPDGSNFTLKIRSTKLEDSAMYFCASSEEGGSTEAFFGQGTRLTVV.

The chain employs TRBV30 and TRBJ1-1; possibly TRBD1 for D (6 bases). The CDR3 has 13 amino acids. The V gene's germline CDR1 is GTSNPN and CDR2 SVGIG (reference sequence). V lost 4 bases and J lost 0, with 9 bases in between. The CDR3 DNA reads TGTGCCTGGATTAGGACAGTGAACACTGAAGCTTTCTTT. Translation gives CAWIRTVNTEAFF.

V usage is TRBV7-2 and J usage is TRBJ1-2; D call uncertain. The ends were cut back, 2 bases at V and 2 bases at J, with 12 bases in the middle. Germline V lookup: CDR1 SGHTA, CDR2 FQGNSA. The CDR3 has 15 residues. CDR3 DNA sequence: TGTGCCAGCAGCTTATCTGGCAGGTTAAACTATGGCTACACCTTC. The encoded protein is CASSLSGRLNYGYTF.

This clone was seen just once. The rearrangement uses TRBV10-3 and TRBJ2-3, with 8 bases identical to TRBD2. This CDR3 is built from 15 residues. V trimming: 1 base; J trimming: 3 bases; junction bases outside the gene matches: 3. Germline values: CDR1 ENHRY, CDR2 SYGVKD. In DNA form, the CDR3 reads TGTGCCATCAGTGAGTTAGCGGGGACTACAGATACGCAGTATTTT. Its translation is CAISELAGTTDTQYF.

The chain combines TRBV27 with TRBJ1-4; 8 nucleotides line up with TRBD1. V dropped 2 bases and J dropped 1; count of bases not matched to a gene: 9. The CDR3 is made up of 18 amino acids. In germline, CDR1 is MNHEY, CDR2 SMNVEV (reference sequence). The CDR3 protein is CASSLRRTGTGTNEKLFF. CDR3 coding DNA: TGTGCCAGCAGTTTAAGGCGGACAGGGACTGGAACTAATGAAAAACTGTTTTTT.

The gene calls are TRBV3-1 (or the pseudogene TRBV3-2) and TRBJ1-4, with D hard to call. Trimming shortened V by 0 bases and J by 6 bases, and 20 bases separated the two germline ends. The CDR3 is 18 residues long. CDR1 is LGHDT and CDR2 is YNNKEL in the germline V gene (reference sequence). CDR3 sequence: CASSQEALGYSGDEKLFF. The DNA of the CDR3 is TGTGCCAGCAGCCAAGAAGCTTTGGGGTACAGCGGAGATGAAAAACTGTTTTTT.

The gene calls are TRBV27 and TRBJ1-2, with D possibly being TRBD1 (6 bases). This CDR3 is 15 amino acids long. V dropped 5 bases and J dropped 2 bases, with 15 bases sitting between them. The germline V gene encodes CDR1 MNHEY and CDR2 SMNVEV (reference sequence). CDR3: CASSLRGKQNYGYTF. The CDR3 DNA reads as TGTGCCAGCAGTCTAAGGGGGAAGCAGAACTATGGCTACACCTTC.

This clone was seen more than once but under ten times. The V call is TRBV19, the J call TRBJ2-1, with 7 bases that match TRBD2. With V trimmed by 4 bases and J by 8 bases, 5 bases remained unmatched. This CDR3 spans 13 amino acids. CDR1 is LNHDA, CDR2 SQIVND, per germline (reference sequence). This CDR3 is CASSSGSMDEQFF. CDR3 nucleotide sequence: TGTGCCAGTAGTAGCGGGAGTATGGATGAGCAGTTCTTC. The full variable domain, in which reference TRBV19 and TRBJ2-1 provide the parts outside the CDR3, is DGGITQSPKYLFRKEGQNVTLSCEQNLNHDAMYWYRQDPGQGLRLIYYSQIVNDFQKGDIAEGYSVSREKKESFPLTVTSAQKNPTAFYLCASSSGSMDEQFFGPGTRLTVL.

The V call is TRBV7-2, the J call TRBJ2-2; TRBD2 agrees at 8 bases. Germline values: CDR1 SGHTA, CDR2 FQGNSA. Unmatched junction bases numbered 7, after V lost 1 base and J lost 0 bases. The CDR3 runs 18 residues. CDR3 residues: CASSLVAILAANTGELFF. The CDR3 nucleotides read TGTGCCAGCAGCTTAGTTGCGATACTAGCGGCGAACACCGGGGAGCTGTTTTTT.

The chain employs TRBV19 and TRBJ1-3, with 8 bases lining up with TRBD1. The germline CDR1 and CDR2 sequences are LNHDA and SQIVND (reference sequence). J was trimmed by 5 bases and V by 5 bases; bases with no gene match: 11. The CDR3 contains 16 residues. CDR3 in DNA: TGTGCCAGTAGTCGGGGCGGGACAGGAGTTCGAAACACCATATATTTT. Protein sequence: CASSRGGTGVRNTIYF.

In this sample, this clone turned up a few times. The V call is TRBV7-2, the J call TRBJ2-7; D may be TRBD2 (6 bases). This CDR3 has 16 amino acids. The ends were cut back, 1 base at V and 0 bases at J, with 13 bases in the middle. Germline V gives CDR1 SGHTA, CDR2 FQGNSA. In nucleotides, the CDR3 is TGTGCCAGCAGCTTAGGCCCGGGACTGATCTCCTACGAGCAGTACTTC. It translates to CASSLGPGLISYEQYF.

This chain uses TRBV30 with TRBJ1-1; tentative D call: TRBD1 (6 bases). The CDR3 extends over 13 amino acids. V lost 3 bases to trimming and J lost 5 bases, with 13 bases between them. Germline CDR1 and CDR2: GTSNPN and SVGIG (reference sequence). The CDR3 reads CAWSRTVYTEAFF. The CDR3 bases are TGTGCCTGGAGCAGGACAGTTTATACTGAAGCTTTCTTT. The full variable domain, rest sourced from reference TRBV30 and TRBJ1-1, is SQTIHQWPATLVQPVGSPLSLECTVEGTSNPNLYWYRQAAGRGLQLLFYSVGIGQISSEVPQNLSASRPQDRQFILSSKKLLLSDSGFYLCAWSRTVYTEAFFGQGTRLTVV.

V gene TRBV2 combines with J gene TRBJ1-5, with 8 positions matching TRBD1. Losses at the gene ends were 7 bases for V and 7 bases for J; bases not matched to a gene: 9. The CDR3 is 14 residues long. The germline CDR1 and CDR2 sequences are SNHLY and FYNNEI. The CDR3 DNA sequence: TGTGCCAGCACCGGACAGGGCTTGGAGCAGCCCCAGCATTTT. Amino acid sequence: CASTGQGLEQPQHF.

The chain carries TRBV4-2 and TRBJ1-4; 7 nucleotides align to TRBD1. The CDR3 has 17 residues. Germline CDR1 reads LGHNA; CDR2 reads YNFKEQ. V trimming: 0 bases; J trimming: 8 bases; junction bases outside the gene matches: 12. Here the CDR3 reads CASSQDVGRQGNEKLFF. In DNA, the CDR3 is TGTGCCAGCAGCCAAGATGTGGGTAGACAGGGTAACGAAAAACTGTTTTTT.

The chain recombines TRBV25-1 with TRBJ2-7; no firm D call. CDR3 length: 11 residues. V lost 3 bases, J lost 4 bases, and 4 bases lay in between. The germline V gene has CDR1 MGHDK and CDR2 SYGVNS. The CDR3 here is CASSDRYEQYF. The CDR3 DNA reads as TGTGCCAGCAGTGACCGTTACGAGCAGTACTTC.

This clone was counted only a few times. The chain recombines TRBV28 with TRBJ2-7; D may be TRBD2 (7 bases). The CDR3 has 14 residues. Looked up from germline, CDR1 is MDHEN and CDR2 is SYDVKM. Trimming took 8 bases from V and 4 from J, leaving 18 bases between them. The CDR3: CASGNPGGRYEQYF. In nucleotides, the CDR3 is TGTGCCAGCGGCAACCCCGGGGGGCGGTACGAGCAGTACTTC. The whole variable domain, remainder taken from reference TRBV28 and TRBJ2-7, is DVKVTQSSRYLVKRTGEKVFLECVQDMDHENMFWYRQDPGLGLRLIYFSYDVKMKEKGDIPEGYSVSREKKERFSLILESASTNQTSMYLCASGNPGGRYEQYFGPGTRLTVT.

DNA of the CDR3: TGCGCCAGCAGCTTGGGACAGTCCTACGAGCAGTACTTC. Protein product: CASSLGQSYEQYF. The rearrangement uses TRBV5-1 and TRBJ2-7; possible D gene TRBD1, 5 bases. The CDR3 is made up of 13 amino acids. Germline assignment: CDR1 SGHRS and CDR2 YFSETQ. V lost 0 bases to trimming and J lost 1 base, with 5 bases between them.